This T cell receptor (beta chain) was recovered during a study of T cell responses to AZD1222 COVID-19 vaccine. Whole-study context: Second-dose recipients at about 4 or about 12 weeks were treated as one pooled group.

Study-wide results and caveats: At baseline, just five to seven AZD1222 recipients tested seropositive.

Measured with immunoSEQ multiplex PCR; TCRdb has only the in-frame clones, and not every one. This sample yields around 86,000 clones, of which around 90% are seen a single time; 8% to 9.5% belongs to the top ten. Germline V gene data show CDR1 as KGHSH and CDR2 as LQKENI. V was pared by 2 bases and J by 0 bases, with 12 bases between. The CDR3 has 16 residues. About this clone: Its target is unknown.

The input for sequencing was peripheral blood, taken on day 0 of AZD1222 vaccination. This chain uses TRBV18 with TRBJ2-3; D possibly corresponds to TRBD2 (6 bases). This receptor was taken from an adult in good health. The DNA for the CDR3 is TGTGCCAGCTCACCAGGGCTTAGCGGTAGCACAGATACGCAGTATTTT. Amino acids: CASSPGLSGSTDTQYF.